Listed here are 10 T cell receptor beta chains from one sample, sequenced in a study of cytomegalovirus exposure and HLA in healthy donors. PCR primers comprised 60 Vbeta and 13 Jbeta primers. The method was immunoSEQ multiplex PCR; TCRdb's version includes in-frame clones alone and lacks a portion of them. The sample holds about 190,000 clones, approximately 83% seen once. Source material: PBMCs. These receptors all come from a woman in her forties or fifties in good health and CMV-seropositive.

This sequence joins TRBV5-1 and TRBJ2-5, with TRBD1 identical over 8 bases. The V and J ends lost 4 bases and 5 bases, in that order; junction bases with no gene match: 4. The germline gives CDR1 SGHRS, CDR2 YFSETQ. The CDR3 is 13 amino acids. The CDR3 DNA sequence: TGCGCCAGCAGCGCAGGGGGCAGCGAGACCCAGTACTTC. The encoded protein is CASSAGGSETQYF.

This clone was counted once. The CDR3 protein is CASSRPGQGSREAFF. In nucleotides, the CDR3 is TGTGCCAGCAGCAGACCGGGACAGGGGTCACGGGAAGCTTTCTTT. The chain combines TRBV21-1 with TRBJ1-1; the table's D gene call, TRBD1, was not cross checked with the DNA. TRBV21-1 is recorded as a pseudogene. The CDR3 consists of 15 residues.

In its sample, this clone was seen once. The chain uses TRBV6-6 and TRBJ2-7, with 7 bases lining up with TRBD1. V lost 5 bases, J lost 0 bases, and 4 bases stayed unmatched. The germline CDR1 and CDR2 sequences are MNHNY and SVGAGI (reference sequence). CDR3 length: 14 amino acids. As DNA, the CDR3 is TGTGCCAGCAGTCTGAACAGGGGCTCCTACGAGCAGTACTTC. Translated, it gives CASSLNRGSYEQYF.

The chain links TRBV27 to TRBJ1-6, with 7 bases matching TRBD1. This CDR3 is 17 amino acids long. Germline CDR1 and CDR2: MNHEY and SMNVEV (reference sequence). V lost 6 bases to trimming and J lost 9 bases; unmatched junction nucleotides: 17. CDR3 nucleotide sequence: TGTGCCAGCAGATGGGGGACAGCATCCGGGGGTGGTTCACCCCTCCACTTT. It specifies CASRWGTASGGGSPLHF.

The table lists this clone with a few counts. CDR3 sequence reads: CASSPSLGGQNEQFF. The CDR3, as DNA: TGTGCCAGCTCACCAAGTTTAGGGGGACAGAATGAGCAGTTCTTC. J is TRBJ2-1 and V is TRBV18; 7 bases line up with TRBD1. Germline V lookup: CDR1 KGHSH, CDR2 LQKENI. The ends lost 2 bases at V and 7 bases at J; junction bases unmatched: 8. The CDR3 runs to 15 residues. Full variable domain (outside the CDR3, taken from reference TRBV18 and TRBJ2-1): NAGVMQNPRHLVRRRGQEARLRCSPMKGHSHVYWYRQLPEEGLKFMVYLQKENIIDESGMPKERFSAEFPKEGPSILRIQQVVRGDSAAYFCASSPSLGGQNEQFFGPGTRLTVL.

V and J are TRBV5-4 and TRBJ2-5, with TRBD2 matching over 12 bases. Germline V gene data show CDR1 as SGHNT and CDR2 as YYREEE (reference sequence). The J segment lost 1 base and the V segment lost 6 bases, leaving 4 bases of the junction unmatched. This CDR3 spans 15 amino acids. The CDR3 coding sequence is TGTGCCAGCATGACTAGCGGGGGTCTCCAAGAGACCCAGTACTTC. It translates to CASMTSGGLQETQYF.

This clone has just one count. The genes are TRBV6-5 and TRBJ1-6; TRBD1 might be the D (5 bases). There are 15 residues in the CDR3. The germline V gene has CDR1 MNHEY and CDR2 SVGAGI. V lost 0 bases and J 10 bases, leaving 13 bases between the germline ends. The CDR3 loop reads CASSYSFQGGSPLHF. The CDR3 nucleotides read TGTGCCAGCAGTTACTCTTTCCAGGGAGGGTCACCCCTCCACTTT.

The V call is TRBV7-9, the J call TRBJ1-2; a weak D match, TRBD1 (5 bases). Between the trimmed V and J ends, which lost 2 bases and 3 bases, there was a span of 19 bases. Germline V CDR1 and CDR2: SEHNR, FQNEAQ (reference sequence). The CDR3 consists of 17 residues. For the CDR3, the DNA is TGTGCCAGCAGCTTAATTCGTCGGCAGGGTTGGGACTATGGCTACACCTTC. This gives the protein CASSLIRRQGWDYGYTF.

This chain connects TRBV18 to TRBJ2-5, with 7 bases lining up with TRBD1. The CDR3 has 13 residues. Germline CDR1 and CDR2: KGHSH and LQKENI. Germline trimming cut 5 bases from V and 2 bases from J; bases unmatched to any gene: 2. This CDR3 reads CASSDRVQETQYF. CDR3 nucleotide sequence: TGTGCCAGCTCAGACAGGGTTCAAGAGACCCAGTACTTC.

The CDR3 reads CASSSLSGRGFQHF. As DNA, the CDR3 is TGTGCCAGCAGCAGCTTATCGGGGAGAGGATTCCAGCATTTT. The chain links TRBV11-2 to TRBJ1-5; no clear D. Germline-derived CDR1 and CDR2 are SGHAT and FQNNGV. V was cut by 5 bases and J by 12 bases, with 20 bases left in between. CDR3 size: 14 residues. Looking up the rest from reference TRBV11-2 and TRBJ1-5 gives the full variable domain: EAGVAQSPRYKIIEKRQSVAFWCNPISGHATLYWYQQILGQGPKLLIQFQNNGVVDDSQLPKDRFSAERLKGVDSTLKIQPAKLEDSAVYLCASSSLSGRGFQHFGDGTRLSIL.